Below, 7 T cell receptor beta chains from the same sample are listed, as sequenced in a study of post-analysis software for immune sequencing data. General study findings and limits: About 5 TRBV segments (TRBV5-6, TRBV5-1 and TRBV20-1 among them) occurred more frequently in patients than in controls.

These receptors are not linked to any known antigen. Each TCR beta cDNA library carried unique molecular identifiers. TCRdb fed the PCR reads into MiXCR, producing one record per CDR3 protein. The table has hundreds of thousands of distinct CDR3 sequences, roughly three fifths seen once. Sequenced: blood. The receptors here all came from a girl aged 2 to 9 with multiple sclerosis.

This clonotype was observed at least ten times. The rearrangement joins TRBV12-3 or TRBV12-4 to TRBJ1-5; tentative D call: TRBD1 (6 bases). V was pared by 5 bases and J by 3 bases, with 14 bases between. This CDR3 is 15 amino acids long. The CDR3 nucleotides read TGTGCCAGCAGTCCGGACAGCCAATACAATCAGCCCCAGCATTTT. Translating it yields CASSPDSQYNQPQHF.

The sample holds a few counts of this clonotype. CDR3 sequence (DNA): TGTGCCAGCAGTTTGAAGGGGGCAAGGGTCACTGAAGCTTTCTTT. Protein: CASSLKGARVTEAFF. The gene calls are TRBV27 and TRBJ1-1, with 7 bases lining up with TRBD1. This CDR3 has 15 residues. V was pared by 3 bases and J by 4 bases, with 8 bases of the junction left unmatched. Per the germline V gene, CDR1 is MNHEY and CDR2 is SMNVEV (reference sequence).

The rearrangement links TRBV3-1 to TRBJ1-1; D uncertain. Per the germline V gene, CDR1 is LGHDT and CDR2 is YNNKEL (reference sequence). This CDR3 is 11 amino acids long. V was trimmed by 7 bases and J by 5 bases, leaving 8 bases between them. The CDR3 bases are TGTGCCAGCACCTCTTGGACTGAAGCTTTCTTT. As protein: CASTSWTEAFF.

The CDR3 sequence: CASSVGGGAYNEQYF. The CDR3 DNA sequence: TGTGCCAGCAGCGTGGGGGGAGGGGCCTACAATGAGCAGTACTTC. This chain links TRBV9 with TRBJ2-5, with 7 bases that match TRBD2. The length of the CDR3 is 15 residues. Germline lookup yields CDR1 SGDLS and CDR2 YYNGEE. Trimming took 2 bases from V and 11 from J; bases not matched to a gene: 15.

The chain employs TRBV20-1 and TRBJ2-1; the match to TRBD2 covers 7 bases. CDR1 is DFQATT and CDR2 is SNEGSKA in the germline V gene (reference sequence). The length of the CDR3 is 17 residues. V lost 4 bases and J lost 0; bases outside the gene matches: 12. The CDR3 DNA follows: TGCAGTGCTAAGAACATGGTGGGAGGGGCCTCCTACAATGAGCAGTTCTTC. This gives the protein CSAKNMVGGASYNEQFF.

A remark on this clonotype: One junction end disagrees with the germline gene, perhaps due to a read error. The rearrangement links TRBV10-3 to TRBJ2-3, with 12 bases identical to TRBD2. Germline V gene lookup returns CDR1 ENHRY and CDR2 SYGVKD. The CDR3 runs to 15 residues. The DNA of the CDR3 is TGTGCCATCACGACTAGCGGGGGATCGACAGACACGCAGTATTTT. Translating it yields CAITTSGGSTDTQYF.

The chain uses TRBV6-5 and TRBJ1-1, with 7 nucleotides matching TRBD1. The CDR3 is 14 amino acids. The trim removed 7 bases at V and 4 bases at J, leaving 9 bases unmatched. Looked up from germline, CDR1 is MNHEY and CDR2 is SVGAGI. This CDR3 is CASIDRVGGTEAFF. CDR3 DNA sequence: TGTGCCAGCATCGACAGGGTAGGCGGCACTGAAGCTTTCTTT.